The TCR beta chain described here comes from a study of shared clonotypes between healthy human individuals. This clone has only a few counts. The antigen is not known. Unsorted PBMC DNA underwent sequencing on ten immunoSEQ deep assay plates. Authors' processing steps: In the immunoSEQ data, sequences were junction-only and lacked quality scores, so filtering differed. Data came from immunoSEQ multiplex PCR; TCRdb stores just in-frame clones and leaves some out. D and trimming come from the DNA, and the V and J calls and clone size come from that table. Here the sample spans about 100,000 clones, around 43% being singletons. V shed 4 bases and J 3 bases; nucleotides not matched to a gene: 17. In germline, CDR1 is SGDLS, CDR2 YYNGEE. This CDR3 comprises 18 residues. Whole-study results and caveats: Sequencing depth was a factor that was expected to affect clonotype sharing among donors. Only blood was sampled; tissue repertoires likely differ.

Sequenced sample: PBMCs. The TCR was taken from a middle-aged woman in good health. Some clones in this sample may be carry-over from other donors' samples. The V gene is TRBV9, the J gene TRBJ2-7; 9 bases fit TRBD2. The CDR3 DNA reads TGTGCCAGCAGCCCCGGACAAGCCGGGACTAGCATTTTCTACGAGCAGTACTTC. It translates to CASSPGQAGTSIFYEQYF.